This TCR beta chain came from a study of early T cells in non-severe SARS-CoV-2 infection. Germline assignment: CDR1 MNHEY and CDR2 SVGEGT. Trimming took 2 bases from V and 5 from J, leaving 3 bases between them. CDR3 size: 11 residues. Each CDR3 protein gets one entry after TCRdb re-called the 5' RACE reads with MiXCR. The sample yields some 80,000 distinct CDR3 sequences, about 13% seen once. This clonotype has a count of ten or more. The clonotype originates from an adult who was a healthcare worker with PCR-confirmed SARS-CoV-2 infection or an uninfected control (not recorded which). Sequences were obtained from whole blood. The chain employs TRBV6-2 or TRBV6-3 and TRBJ1-2; unclear D gene. CDR3 residues: CASSYEYGYTF. The CDR3 DNA follows: TGTGCCAGCAGTTACGAGTATGGCTACACCTTC.